The following is a TCR beta chain sequence with its context. Profiling relied on immunoSEQ multiplex PCR, and the TCRdb table lists in-frame clones only, not all of them. Of about 130,000 clones in the sample, 70% to 90% were seen once. This sample was taken from a study of T cell responses to AZD1222 COVID-19 vaccine. After removal of 6 bases from V and 0 bases from J, the junction contained 12 bases not matched to a gene. Germline lookup yields CDR1 KGHSH and CDR2 LQKENI. This CDR3 contains 18 residues. The sequencing here drew on peripheral blood, taken 28 days after the second AZD1222 dose. The sequence was obtained from an adult who received the AZD1222 COVID-19 vaccine. The rearrangement joins TRBV18 to TRBJ2-2, with 8 positions matching TRBD2. The CDR3 reads CASSRGSTGGPNTGELFF. The CDR3 bases are TGTGCCAGCTCCCGCGGTAGTACGGGAGGGCCGAACACCGGGGAGCTGTTTTTT.